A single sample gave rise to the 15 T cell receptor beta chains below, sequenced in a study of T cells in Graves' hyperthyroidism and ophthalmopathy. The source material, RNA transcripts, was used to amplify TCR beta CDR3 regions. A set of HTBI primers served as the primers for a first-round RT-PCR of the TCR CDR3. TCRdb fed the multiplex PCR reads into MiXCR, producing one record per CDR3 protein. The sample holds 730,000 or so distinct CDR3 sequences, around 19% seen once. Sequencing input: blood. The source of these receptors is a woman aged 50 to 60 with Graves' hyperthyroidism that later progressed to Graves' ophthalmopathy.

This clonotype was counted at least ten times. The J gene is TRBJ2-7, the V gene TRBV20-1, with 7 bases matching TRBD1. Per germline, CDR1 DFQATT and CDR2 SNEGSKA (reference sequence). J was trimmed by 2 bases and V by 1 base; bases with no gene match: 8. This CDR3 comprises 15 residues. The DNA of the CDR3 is TGCAGTGCTAGAGTGGCCGGACAGGCCGCCTACGAGCAGTACTTC. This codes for CSARVAGQAAYEQYF.

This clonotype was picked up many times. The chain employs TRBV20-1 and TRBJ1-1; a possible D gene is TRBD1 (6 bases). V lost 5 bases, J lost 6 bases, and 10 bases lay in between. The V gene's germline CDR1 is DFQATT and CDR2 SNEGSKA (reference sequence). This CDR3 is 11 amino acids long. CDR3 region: CSADPGAEAFF. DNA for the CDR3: TGCAGTGCTGACCCAGGGGCTGAAGCTTTCTTT.

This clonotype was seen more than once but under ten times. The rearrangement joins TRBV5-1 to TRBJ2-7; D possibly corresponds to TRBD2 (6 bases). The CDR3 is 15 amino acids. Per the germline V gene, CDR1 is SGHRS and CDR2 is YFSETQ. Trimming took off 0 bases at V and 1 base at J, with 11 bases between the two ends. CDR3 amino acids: CASSLGYGGSYEQYF. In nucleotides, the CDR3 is TGCGCCAGCAGCTTGGGGTACGGGGGATCCTACGAGCAGTACTTC.

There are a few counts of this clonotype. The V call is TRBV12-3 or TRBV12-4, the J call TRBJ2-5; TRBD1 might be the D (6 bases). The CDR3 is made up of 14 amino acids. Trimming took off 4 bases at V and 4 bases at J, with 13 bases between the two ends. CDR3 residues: CASSSTGYGETQYF. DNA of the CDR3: TGTGCCAGCAGTTCAACAGGGTACGGAGAGACCCAGTACTTC.

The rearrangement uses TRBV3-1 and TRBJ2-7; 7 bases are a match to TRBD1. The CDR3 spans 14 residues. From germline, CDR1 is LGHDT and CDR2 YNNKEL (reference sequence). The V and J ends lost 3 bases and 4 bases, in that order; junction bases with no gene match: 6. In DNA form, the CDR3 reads TGTGCCAGCAGCCACCGGACAGGAGGTTACGAGCAGTACTTC. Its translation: CASSHRTGGYEQYF.

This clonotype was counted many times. The CDR3 spells CASSGGSSYEQYF. CDR3 nucleotides: TGTGCCAGCAGTGGGGGGTCCTCCTACGAGCAGTACTTC. This sequence joins TRBV2 and TRBJ2-7; D may be TRBD1 or TRBD2 (5 bases each). This CDR3 region has 13 residues. CDR1 SNHLY and CDR2 FYNNEI come from the germline V gene. The V gene lost 4 bases and the J gene lost 0 bases, with 7 bases spanning the gap.

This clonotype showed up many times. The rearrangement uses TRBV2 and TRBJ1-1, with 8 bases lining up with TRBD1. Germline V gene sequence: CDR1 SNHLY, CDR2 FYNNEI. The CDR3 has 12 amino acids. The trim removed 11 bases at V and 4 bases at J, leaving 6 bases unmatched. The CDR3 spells CARATGGTEAFF. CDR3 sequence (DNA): TGTGCCCGAGCCACAGGGGGCACTGAAGCTTTCTTT.

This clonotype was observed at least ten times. For the CDR3, the DNA is TGTGCCAGCTCGCCGACAGGATCGAACACTGAAGCTTTCTTT. Its translation is CASSPTGSNTEAFF. The J gene is TRBJ1-1, the V gene TRBV18, with TRBD1 as a possible D gene (6 bases). The CDR3 has 14 residues. In germline, CDR1 is KGHSH, CDR2 LQKENI. V was cut by 6 bases and J by 1 base, with 12 bases left in between.

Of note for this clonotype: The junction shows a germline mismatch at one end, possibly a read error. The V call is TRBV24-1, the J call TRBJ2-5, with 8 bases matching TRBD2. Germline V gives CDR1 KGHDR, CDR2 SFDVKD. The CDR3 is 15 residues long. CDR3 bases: TGCGCCACCAGTGTCCGCGGGGGGCACCAAGAGACCCAGTGCTTC. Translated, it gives CATSVRGGHQETQCF.

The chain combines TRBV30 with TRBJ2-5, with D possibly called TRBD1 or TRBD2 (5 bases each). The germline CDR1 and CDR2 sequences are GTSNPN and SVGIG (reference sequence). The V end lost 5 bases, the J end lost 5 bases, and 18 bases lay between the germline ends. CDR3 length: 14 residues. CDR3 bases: TGTGCCTGGGAAACCGGGACCCCTGCCGAGACCCAGTACTTC. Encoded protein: CAWETGTPAETQYF.

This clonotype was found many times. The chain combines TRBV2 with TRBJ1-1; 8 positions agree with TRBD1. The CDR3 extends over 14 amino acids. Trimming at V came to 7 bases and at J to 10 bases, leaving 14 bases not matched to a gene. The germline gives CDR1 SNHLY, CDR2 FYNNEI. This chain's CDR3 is CASKRTGTSTVAFF. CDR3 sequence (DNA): TGTGCCAGCAAAAGGACAGGGACGAGCACAGTAGCTTTCTTT.

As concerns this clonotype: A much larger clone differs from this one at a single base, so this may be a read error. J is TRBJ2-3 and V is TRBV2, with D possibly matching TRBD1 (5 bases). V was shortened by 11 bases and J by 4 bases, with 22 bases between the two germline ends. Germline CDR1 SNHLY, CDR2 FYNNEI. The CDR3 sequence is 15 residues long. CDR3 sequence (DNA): TGTGCCGGCACCCAAGGGAAGGGGCCGTCAGATACGCAGTATTTT. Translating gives CAGTQGKGPSDTQYF.

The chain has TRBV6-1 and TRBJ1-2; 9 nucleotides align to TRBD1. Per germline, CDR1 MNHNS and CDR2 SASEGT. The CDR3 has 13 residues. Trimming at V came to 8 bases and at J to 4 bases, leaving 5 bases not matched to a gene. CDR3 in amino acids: CASRWDRVYGYTF. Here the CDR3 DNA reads TGTGCCAGCCGATGGGACAGGGTCTATGGCTACACCTTC.

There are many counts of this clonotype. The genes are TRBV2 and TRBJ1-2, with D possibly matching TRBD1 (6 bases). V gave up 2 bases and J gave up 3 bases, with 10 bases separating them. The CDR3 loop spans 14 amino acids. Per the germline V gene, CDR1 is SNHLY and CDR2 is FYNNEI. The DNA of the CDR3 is TGTGCCAGCAGTGAACCCCAGGGGTACTATGGCTACACCTTC. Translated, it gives CASSEPQGYYGYTF.

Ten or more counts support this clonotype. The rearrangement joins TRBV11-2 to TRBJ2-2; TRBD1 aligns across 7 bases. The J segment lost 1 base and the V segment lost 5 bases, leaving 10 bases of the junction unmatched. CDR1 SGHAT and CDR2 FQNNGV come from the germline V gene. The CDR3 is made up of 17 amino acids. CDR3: CASSLGVQGVNTGELFF. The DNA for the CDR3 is TGTGCCAGCAGCCTAGGAGTTCAGGGGGTGAACACCGGGGAGCTGTTTTTT.